A single sample gave rise to the 26 T cell receptor beta chains below, sequenced in a study of CXCR3-negative and CXCR3-positive naive CD8 T cells. The study, taken as a whole, reports: Comparison of naive cells showed more hydrophobic TRB CDR3s in CXCR3-positive than in CXCR3-negative naive cells.

The libraries of TRB cDNA were prepared using 5' RACE with UMI labels. From the 5' RACE reads, TCRdb lists one entry per CDR3 protein and no DNA. Its table lists 65,000 to 90,000 distinct CDR3 sequences. The antigens of these receptors remain unknown. Sequencing was carried out using naive CXCR3+ CD8+ T cells from blood. Noted subset: CD45RO-CCR7+CD27+CD95- naive CD8+ T cells expressing CXCR3 (TNR3+). The receptors derive from a human donor in good health. Some clones in this sample may be carry-over from other donors' samples.

The rearrangement uses TRBV4-1 and TRBJ2-6. The CDR3 sequence is 17 residues long. In germline, CDR1 is MGHRA, CDR2 YSYEKL. The CDR3 loop reads CASSLHVGNSGANVLTF.

The V and J genes are TRBV6-1 and TRBJ2-1; the TCRdb call, TRBD1, lacks DNA for checking. In germline, CDR1 is MNHNS, CDR2 SASEGT. The CDR3 length is 15 residues. The CDR3 reads CASSEARQPYNEQFF.

The chain recombines TRBV13 with TRBJ1-2; TCRdb's assignment of TRBD1 cannot be checked, as there is no DNA. Germline loops: CDR1 PRHDT, CDR2 FYEKMQ (reference sequence). This CDR3 region has 16 residues. The CDR3 sequence: CASSLAAPTGIYGYTF.

The chain couples TRBV4-1 to TRBJ2-2. The CDR3 is 13 residues long. Germline values: CDR1 MGHRA, CDR2 YSYEKL. CDR3: CASSHQNTGELFF.

This sequence joins TRBV27 and TRBJ2-7; TCRdb reports TRBD1, a call that lacks DNA to check it against. The CDR3 runs 16 residues. Looked up from germline, CDR1 is MNHEY and CDR2 is SMNVEV (reference sequence). CDR3 residues: CASSPLTGVSSYEQYF.

V and J are TRBV27 and TRBJ2-7; TCRdb's assignment of TRBD1 cannot be checked, as there is no DNA. CDR3 size: 11 residues. Germline lookup yields CDR1 MNHEY and CDR2 SMNVEV (reference sequence). CDR3 sequence reads: CASSRYGTAYF.

The genes are TRBV5-1 and TRBJ2-5; the TCRdb call, TRBD1, lacks DNA for checking. This CDR3 comprises 14 residues. CDR1 SGHRS and CDR2 YFSETQ come from the germline V gene. CDR3 amino acids: CASTPRGGKETQYF.

The rearrangement joins TRBV5-1 to TRBJ2-7. The CDR3 length is 16 residues. From germline, CDR1 is SGHRS and CDR2 YFSETQ. CDR3 protein: CASSLEWRKISYEQYF. Complete variable domain (other parts from reference TRBV5-1 and TRBJ2-7): KAGVTQTPRYLIKTRGQQVTLSCSPISGHRSVSWYQQTPGQGLQFLFEYFSETQRNKGNFPGRFSGRQFSNSRSEMNVSTLELGDSALYLCASSLEWRKISYEQYFGPGTRLTVT.

V usage is TRBV6-2 or TRBV6-3 and J usage is TRBJ1-5; TCRdb picks TRBD1, but there is no DNA to check that call. The germline V gene has CDR1 MNHEY and CDR2 SVGEGT. This CDR3 has 15 amino acids. The CDR3 region is CASQGETESNQPQHF.

The chain has TRBV28 and TRBJ2-5; as DNA is missing, the TRBD2 call by TCRdb cannot be tested. CDR1 is MDHEN, CDR2 SYDVKM, per germline. The CDR3 loop spans 17 amino acids. Here the CDR3 reads CASSSRLQGLAGETQYF.

The gene calls are TRBV4-1 and TRBJ2-7; without DNA, the TCRdb call of TRBD1 cannot be checked. CDR1 is MGHRA, CDR2 YSYEKL, per germline. The CDR3 has 15 residues. CDR3 amino acids: CASSQEGQLTYEQYF.

The CDR3 here is CSATGYNEQFF. The chain employs TRBV29-1 and TRBJ2-1; TCRdb returns TRBD1, unconfirmable since there is no DNA. CDR3 size: 11 residues. The V gene's germline CDR1 is SQVTM and CDR2 ANQGSEA.

The chain combines TRBV21-1 with TRBJ2-1; TCRdb selects TRBD1, and the lack of DNA leaves this call unchecked. TRBV21-1 is a known pseudogene. This CDR3 has 12 amino acids. Here the CDR3 reads CASSQGGERQFF.

V and J are TRBV29-1 and TRBJ2-3; TCRdb proposes TRBD1, but this gene call is untestable without DNA. The CDR3 has 13 residues. Germline CDR1 reads SQVTM; CDR2 reads ANQGSEA. The CDR3: CSVVGGSTDTQYF.

CDR3: CASSPDRSSGNTIYF. The chain joins TRBV18 to TRBJ1-3; the TRBD1 assignment by TCRdb is unverifiable without DNA. CDR3 length: 15 residues. The germline CDR1 and CDR2 sequences are KGHSH and LQKENI. The complete variable domain, with remaining parts taken from reference TRBV18 and TRBJ1-3, reads NAGVMQNPRHLVRRRGQEARLRCSPMKGHSHVYWYRQLPEEGLKFMVYLQKENIIDESGMPKERFSAEFPKEGPSILRIQQVVRGDSAAYFCASSPDRSSGNTIYFGEGSWLTVV.

The rearrangement links TRBV7-8 to TRBJ1-2. From germline, CDR1 is SGHVS and CDR2 FQNEAQ. CDR3 length: 12 residues. The CDR3 loop reads CASSLDNYGYTF.

The chain joins TRBV4-1 to TRBJ2-3; the D call from TCRdb, TRBD2, cannot be confirmed without DNA. The CDR3 contains 16 residues. Germline V gene sequence: CDR1 MGHRA, CDR2 YSYEKL. CDR3 in amino acids: CASSLSPMGGTDTQYF.

The chain couples TRBV29-1 to TRBJ1-6; TCRdb calls TRBD1, which cannot be checked without DNA. The CDR3 spans 15 residues. Germline CDR1 reads SQVTM; CDR2 reads ANQGSEA. The CDR3 is CSVYTGEPYNSPLHF.

The rearrangement joins TRBV20-1 to TRBJ1-2; the TCRdb D gene call, TRBD1, has no DNA to confirm it. The CDR3 runs to 16 residues. Per the germline V gene, CDR1 is DFQATT and CDR2 is SNEGSKA (reference sequence). The CDR3 sequence is CSSITPPGQGVYGYTF.

V is TRBV29-1 and J is TRBJ2-3. CDR3 length equals 12 residues. Germline V gives CDR1 SQVTM, CDR2 ANQGSEA. This CDR3 is CSVDWSTDTQYF.

J is TRBJ2-7 and V is TRBV28; TCRdb's D gene call, TRBD1, goes unchecked for lack of DNA. CDR1 and CDR2 from the germline V gene are MDHEN and SYDVKM. The CDR3 consists of 14 residues. The CDR3 region is CASSSVNGGYEQYF.

The rearrangement joins TRBV5-4 to TRBJ2-3; TCRdb's D gene call, TRBD2, goes unchecked for lack of DNA. Germline V CDR1 and CDR2: SGHNT, YYREEE (reference sequence). The CDR3 runs to 15 residues. CDR3 protein: CASSLDPPDPDTQYF.

This sequence joins TRBV6-5 and TRBJ2-1. The CDR3 covers 15 residues. From germline, CDR1 is MNHEY and CDR2 SVGAGI. The CDR3 protein is CASSYAGSSYNEQFF.

V usage is TRBV3-1 and J usage is TRBJ2-1; TCRdb reports TRBD2, a call that lacks DNA to check it against. CDR1 LGHDT and CDR2 YNNKEL come from the germline V gene (reference sequence). The CDR3 length is 17 residues. This CDR3 reads CASSQTTSGRSYNEQFF.

V gene TRBV5-1 combines with J gene TRBJ2-1. Per the germline V gene, CDR1 is SGHRS and CDR2 is YFSETQ. The CDR3 contains 16 residues. The CDR3 sequence is CASSPKSGRSYNEQFF.

The J gene is TRBJ2-2, the V gene TRBV7-8. Germline loops: CDR1 SGHVS, CDR2 FQNEAQ. The CDR3 loop spans 15 amino acids. The CDR3 reads CASSFNIANTGELFF.